What follows are 6 T cell receptor beta chains derived from one specimen sequenced in a study of blood T cell repertoires in COVID-19 (dated by TCRdb to the early 2020s). Library preparation used the immunoSEQ multiplex PCR assay. The immuneACCESS repertoire file appears here via TCRdb, limited to in-frame rearrangements. These files lack a portion of the clones; in checked studies, under half of the deficit traces to unresolved V genes, and the cause of the others is not known. This sample holds approximately 180,000 clones; 90% were observed only once. The ten largest clonotypes hold 0.5% to 0.65% of the sample. Sequenced input: peripheral blood. These receptors came from a man aged 50 or older with acute or convalescent COVID-19.

This rearrangement joins TRBV28 to TRBJ2-7, with 9 bases that match TRBD1. V lost 6 bases and J lost 5; bases outside the gene matches: 11. This CDR3 is built from 15 residues. Per germline, CDR1 MDHEN and CDR2 SYDVKM. CDR3 coding DNA: TGTGCCAGCAGGGCCCCGGGACAGGGAAGGAACGAGCAGTACTTC. Translated, it gives CASRAPGQGRNEQYF.

This rearrangement joins TRBV5-1 to TRBJ1-3, with 10 nucleotides matching TRBD1. The CDR3 has 16 amino acids. J gave up 1 base and V 6 bases, and 7 bases lay outside the gene matches. The germline gives CDR1 SGHRS, CDR2 YFSETQ. Here the CDR3 reads CASTSGTGASGNTIYF. CDR3 coding DNA: TGCGCCAGCACCTCCGGGACAGGGGCTTCTGGAAACACCATATATTTT.

This chain uses TRBV19 with TRBJ2-1; 7 bases line up with TRBD2. Germline CDR1 reads LNHDA; CDR2 reads SQIVND (reference sequence). This CDR3 has 16 residues. The ends lost 1 base at V and 8 bases at J; junction bases unmatched: 11. The CDR3: CASSIAGRELSHEQFF. CDR3 in DNA: TGTGCCAGTAGTATAGCTGGGCGGGAGCTCTCCCATGAGCAGTTCTTC.

The rearrangement joins TRBV18 to TRBJ1-5; D gene unclear. The ends were cut back, 2 bases at V and 1 base at J, with 9 bases in the middle. CDR3 length equals 15 residues. CDR1 is KGHSH and CDR2 is LQKENI in the germline V gene. CDR3 nucleotides: TGTGCCAGCTCACCAAGAACGGTGAGCAATCAGCCCCAGCATTTT. Protein product: CASSPRTVSNQPQHF.

The chain combines TRBV9 with TRBJ1-1; maybe TRBD1 (5 bases). The CDR3 is 17 amino acids. V shed 1 base and J shed 1 base, with 17 bases lying between them. Germline V lookup: CDR1 SGDLS, CDR2 YYNGEE. CDR3 DNA: TGTGCCAGCAGCGTATCAGGGATTGGCCCTCAGAACACTGAAGCTTTCTTT. It is translated as CASSVSGIGPQNTEAFF.

The chain couples TRBV3-1 (or the pseudogene TRBV3-2) to TRBJ1-5; weak D call: TRBD1 (5 bases). V lost 5 bases, J lost 7 bases, and 15 bases lay in between. There are 14 residues in the CDR3. Germline V gene data show CDR1 as LGHDT and CDR2 as YNNKEL (reference sequence). The CDR3 DNA reads TGTGCCAGCAGCGACCTCGGGGGTGACCAGCCCCAGCATTTT. Translated, it gives CASSDLGGDQPQHF.